This TCR beta chain appears in the sequencing data of a study of cytomegalovirus exposure and HLA in healthy donors. PCR primers comprised 60 Vbeta and 13 Jbeta primers. TCRdb's copy holds only in-frame clones and misses some; the assay was immunoSEQ multiplex PCR. The data contain 130,000 or so clones, less than 85% of them seen just once; the ten biggest clones take up 2% to 2.5%. In the case of this clone: As yet, its antigen is unknown.

Regarding the study as a whole: A later analysis, which compared TCR beta chains of equal frequency, found the HLA-associated ones more clonally expanded. Analyses of presence/absence relied on an assumption of roughly uniform sequencing depth across donors. Listed as cytomegalovirus-associated were about 160 TCR beta chains. Under in vitro conditions, a few CMV-associated chains were confirmed as specific for CMV antigens.

From germline, CDR1 is SGHNT and CDR2 YYREEE (reference sequence). The germline V and J ends were trimmed by 0 bases and 4 bases, with 10 bases remaining between them. The CDR3 contains 14 residues. The V gene is TRBV5-4, the J gene TRBJ1-2; a possible D gene is TRBD1 (5 bases). Sequencing input: PBMCs. The source is a woman in her thirties or forties in good health and CMV-seropositive. CDR3 region: CASSLDGGTYGYTF. Written as DNA, the CDR3 is TGTGCCAGCAGCTTGGACGGGGGGACCTATGGCTACACCTTC.